The sequence of this T cell receptor (beta chain) was determined in a study of tumor and adjacent non-tumor tissue in lung cancer. Comments on this clonotype: Its antigen is as yet unknown. The junction and the germline gene differ at one end; a read error may be behind it.

TCRbeta libraries were built with three rounds of nested PCR, modified from ARM-PCR. From the multiplex PCR reads, TCRdb called clonotypes with MiXCR, one entry per CDR3 protein. The sample lists about 110,000 distinct CDR3 sequences; around 82% were seen once. Study-level points and caveats: Tumor TCR diversity, when higher, was linked to shorter survival.

No cell sorting was done before RNA was extracted from the tissue. The sample comprised lung tumor tissue. This sequence originates from a man aged 70-80 years with non-small cell lung cancer.

CDR3 coding DNA: TGCGCCAACAGCACCCAGGGTGGCACTGAAGCTTCCTTT. Protein sequence: CANSTQGGTEASF. This sequence joins TRBV4-1 and TRBJ1-1; D perhaps matches TRBD1 (5 bases). The CDR3 totals 13 residues. Germline V gives CDR1 MGHRA, CDR2 YSYEKL.